This TCR beta chain is from a study of cytomegalovirus exposure and HLA in healthy donors. V gave up 11 bases and J gave up 7 bases; unmatched junction bases: 4. This CDR3 comprises 12 residues. Germline CDR1 reads SGHTA; CDR2 reads FQGTGA. Here immunoSEQ multiplex PCR was the method, and the copy in TCRdb shows in-frame clones only, minus some. The sample has approximately 110,000 clones, about 88% seen once. Overall study results and limits: According to a subsequent analysis, TCR clusters from the first cohort were inclined to appear together in the 110 or so validation repertoires. Most TCR sequences were rare, but some public TCRs occurred in many donors.

This clone turned up a few times. Antigen: not known. This chain joins TRBV7-3 and TRBJ1-6; 8 nucleotides align to TRBD1. The sequence was obtained from a woman aged 18 to 35 in good health and CMV-seropositive. Sequencing input: PBMCs. The CDR3 DNA sequence: TGTGCCTCACGACAGGGGAATTCACCCCTCCACTTT. The encoded protein is CASRQGNSPLHF.